Described below is a single T cell receptor (beta chain) sequence and its context. Its specificity is unknown. A much larger clone differs from this one at a single base, so this may be a read error. Co-extraction of RNA and DNA was performed on 20-30 mg of unsorted bulk tissue. The sample belongs to a study of tumor-infiltrating lymphocytes in primary liver carcinoma. Study-level findings and limits: Tumor-adjacent and tumor-blood pairs shared a smaller degree of overlap than tumor region pairs.

Constant-region priming of approximately 0.55 ug total RNA yielded TCR beta cDNA. Three rounds of nested multiplex PCR with slightly modified ARM-PCR produced TCR beta libraries. The first two PCR rounds used TRBV1-TRBV30 primers with a Cbeta primer, roughly 10 cycles each. TCRdb recomputed calls from the multiplex PCR reads with MiXCR, one row per CDR3 protein. The repertoire holds under 85,000 distinct CDR3 sequences, more than 65% seen once, with approximately 19% in the top ten. The V end lost 6 bases, the J end lost 4 bases, and 7 bases lay between the germline ends. Germline V gives CDR1 MDHEN, CDR2 SYDVKM. This CDR3 is built from 12 residues.

The V call is TRBV28, the J call TRBJ1-5; unclear D gene. Material: liver tumor tissue from sampling region 1. As for subset: tumor region T1, superior pole. This TCR derives from a man aged 35-49 years with primary liver carcinoma and hepatitis B virus infection. CDR3 sequence: CASRIGNQPQHF. Written as DNA, the CDR3 is TGTGCCAGCAGGATAGGGAATCAGCCCCAGCATTTT.